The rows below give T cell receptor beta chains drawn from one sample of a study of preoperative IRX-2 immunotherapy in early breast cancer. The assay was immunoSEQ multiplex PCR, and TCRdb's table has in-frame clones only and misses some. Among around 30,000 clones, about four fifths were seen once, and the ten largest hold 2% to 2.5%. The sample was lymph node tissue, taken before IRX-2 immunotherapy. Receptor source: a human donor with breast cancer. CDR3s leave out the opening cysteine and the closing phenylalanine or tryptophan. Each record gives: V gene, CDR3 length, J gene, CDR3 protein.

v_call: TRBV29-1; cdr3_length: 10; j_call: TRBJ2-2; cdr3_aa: SVEGRAGELF
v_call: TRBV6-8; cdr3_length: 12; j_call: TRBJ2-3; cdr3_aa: ASRKAGGADTQY
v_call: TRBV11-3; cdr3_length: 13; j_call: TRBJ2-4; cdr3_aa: ASSAERQAKNIQY
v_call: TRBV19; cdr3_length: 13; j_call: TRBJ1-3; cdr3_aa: ASSIGQGPPDTIY
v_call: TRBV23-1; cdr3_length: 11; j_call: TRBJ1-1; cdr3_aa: ASSQSEGSEAF
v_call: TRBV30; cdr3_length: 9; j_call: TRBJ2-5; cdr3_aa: AWKELRTQY
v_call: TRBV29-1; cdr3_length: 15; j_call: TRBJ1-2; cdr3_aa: SVETSRNQGTRHGYT
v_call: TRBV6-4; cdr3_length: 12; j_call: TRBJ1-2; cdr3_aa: ASSEEGFWGGYT
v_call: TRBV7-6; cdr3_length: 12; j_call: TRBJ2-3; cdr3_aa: ASSLGWGADTQY
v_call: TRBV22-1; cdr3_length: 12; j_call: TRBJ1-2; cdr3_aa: ASSYRDRGPTYT
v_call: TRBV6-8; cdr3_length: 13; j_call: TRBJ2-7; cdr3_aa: ASKTGTSGGYEQY
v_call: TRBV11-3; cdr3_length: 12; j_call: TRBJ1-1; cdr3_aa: ASSSAQTGSNAF
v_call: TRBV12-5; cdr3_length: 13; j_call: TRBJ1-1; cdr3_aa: ASGLWTGGPTEAF
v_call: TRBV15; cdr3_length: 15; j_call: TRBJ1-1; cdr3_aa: ATSRPWAGTDNTEAF
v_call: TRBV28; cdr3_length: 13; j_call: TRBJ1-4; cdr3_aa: ASRSPGGAFEKLF
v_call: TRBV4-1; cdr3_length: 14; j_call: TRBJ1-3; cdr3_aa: ASSQDSRPGGNTIY
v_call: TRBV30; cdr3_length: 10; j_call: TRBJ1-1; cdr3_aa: ACRTGDPEAF
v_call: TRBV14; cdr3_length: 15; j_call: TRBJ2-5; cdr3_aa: ASSSKRGARFRETQY
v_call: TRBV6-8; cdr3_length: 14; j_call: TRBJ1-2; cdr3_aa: ASSLGEQGRDYGYT
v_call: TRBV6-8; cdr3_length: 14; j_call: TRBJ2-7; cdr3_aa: ASTATPGGSRYEQY
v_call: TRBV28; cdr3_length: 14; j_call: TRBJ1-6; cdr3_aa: ASSLGQGATSSPLH